This passage covers 5 T cell receptor beta chains from one sample sequenced in a study of cytomegalovirus exposure and HLA in healthy donors. The PCR contained 60 Vbeta and 13 Jbeta primers. Method: immunoSEQ multiplex PCR; TCRdb's copy keeps in-frame clones and lacks some. This table holds about 92,000 clones. Sample: PBMCs. The receptor set was obtained from a man over 45 in good health and CMV-seropositive.

CDR3: CSVGDRGQPQHF. The CDR3 DNA follows: TGCAGCGTTGGGGACAGGGGGCAGCCCCAGCATTTT. V and J are TRBV29-1 and TRBJ1-5; 11 nucleotides agree with TRBD1. V was pared by 4 bases and J by 7 bases, with 0 bases of the junction left unmatched. The germline CDR1 and CDR2 sequences are SQVTM and ANQGSEA. This CDR3 region has 12 residues.

V gene TRBV7-9 combines with J gene TRBJ2-5, with D maybe TRBD2 (5 bases). Germline CDR1 reads SEHNR; CDR2 reads FQNEAQ (reference sequence). Trimming pared 5 bases from V and 5 bases from J, leaving 9 bases between. This CDR3 contains 12 residues. The CDR3: CASSTSGETQYF. CDR3 nucleotide sequence: TGTGCCAGCAGCACATCGGGGGAGACCCAGTACTTC.

The CDR3 bases are TGTGCCTGGACGGTGGAGACAGGGGGGGGCACAGATACGCAGTATTTT. Amino acids: CAWTVETGGGTDTQYF. The chain recombines TRBV30 with TRBJ2-3, with TRBD1 identical over 9 bases. The germline V gene has CDR1 GTSNPN and CDR2 SVGIG (reference sequence). The CDR3 is 16 residues long. Trimming at V came to 4 bases and at J to 1 base, leaving 9 bases not matched to a gene.

The chain carries TRBV7-8 and TRBJ2-3; perhaps TRBD2 as D (6 bases). V shed 4 bases and J shed 0 bases, with 8 bases lying between them. This CDR3 region has 14 residues. Germline V CDR1 and CDR2: SGHVS, FQNEAQ. The chain's CDR3 is CASSSGTSTDTQYF. The CDR3, as DNA: TGTGCCAGCAGCTCCGGGACTAGCACAGATACGCAGTATTTT. Full variable domain (rest looked up from reference TRBV7-8 and TRBJ2-3): GAGVSQSPRYKVAKRGQDVALRCDPISGHVSLFWYQQALGQGPEFLTYFQNEAQLDKSGLPSDRFFAERPEGSVSTLKIQRTQQEDSAVYLCASSSGTSTDTQYFGPGTRLTVL.

The rearrangement joins TRBV9 to TRBJ2-5; D uncertain. The length of the CDR3 is 13 residues. The V gene lost 4 bases and the J gene lost 0 bases, with 7 bases spanning the gap. Germline V lookup: CDR1 SGDLS, CDR2 YYNGEE. This CDR3 is CASSSVYQETQYF. CDR3 bases: TGTGCCAGCAGCTCCGTGTACCAAGAGACCCAGTACTTC.